This T cell receptor beta chain was captured in a study of control samples from healthy donors and cancer patients. Profiled with immunoSEQ multiplex PCR; TCRdb holds only in-frame clones, not every one. The sample has around 130,000 clones, around 93% seen once. This CDR3 contains 13 residues. Germline-derived CDR1 and CDR2 are SNHLY and FYNNEI. Trimming removed 10 bases at V and 1 base at J, with 13 bases between. This chain links TRBV2 with TRBJ1-2; no definite D call. The TCR originated in a man aged 18 to 30 in good health. The sample consisted of blood. This CDR3 is CATRRSLNYGYTF. CDR3 sequence (DNA): TGTGCCACCAGACGGAGCCTTAACTATGGCTACACCTTC.